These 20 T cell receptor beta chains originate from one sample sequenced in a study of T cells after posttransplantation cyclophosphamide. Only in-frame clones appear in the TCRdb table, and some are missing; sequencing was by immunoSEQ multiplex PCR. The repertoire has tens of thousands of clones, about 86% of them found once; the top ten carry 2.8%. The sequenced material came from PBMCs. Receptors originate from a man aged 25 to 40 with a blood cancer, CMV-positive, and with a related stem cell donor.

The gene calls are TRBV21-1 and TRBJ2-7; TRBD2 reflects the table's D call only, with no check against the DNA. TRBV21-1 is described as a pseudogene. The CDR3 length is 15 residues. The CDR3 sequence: CASSIGLAGYYEQYF. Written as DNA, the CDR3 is TGTGCCAGCAGCATCGGACTAGCGGGATACTACGAGCAGTACTTC.

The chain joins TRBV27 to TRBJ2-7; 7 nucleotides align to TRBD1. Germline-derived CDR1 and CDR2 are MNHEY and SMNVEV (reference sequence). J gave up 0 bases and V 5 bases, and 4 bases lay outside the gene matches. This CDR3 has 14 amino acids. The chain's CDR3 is CASSQWDSSYEQYF. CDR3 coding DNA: TGTGCCAGCAGTCAGTGGGACAGCTCCTACGAGCAGTACTTC.

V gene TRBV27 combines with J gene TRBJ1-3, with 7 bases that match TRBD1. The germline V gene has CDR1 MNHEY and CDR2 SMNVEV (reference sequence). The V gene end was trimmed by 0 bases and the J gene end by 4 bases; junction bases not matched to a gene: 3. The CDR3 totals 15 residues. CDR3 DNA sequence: TGTGCCAGCAGTTTATCGAGGGGACAGGGAAACACCATATATTTT. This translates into CASSLSRGQGNTIYF.

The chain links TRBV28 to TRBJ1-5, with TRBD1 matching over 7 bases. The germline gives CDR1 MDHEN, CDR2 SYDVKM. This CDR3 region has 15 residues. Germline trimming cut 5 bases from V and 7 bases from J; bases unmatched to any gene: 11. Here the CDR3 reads CASSRDLGGWQPQHF. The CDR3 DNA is TGTGCCAGCAGTCGAGACTTAGGGGGCTGGCAGCCCCAGCATTTT.

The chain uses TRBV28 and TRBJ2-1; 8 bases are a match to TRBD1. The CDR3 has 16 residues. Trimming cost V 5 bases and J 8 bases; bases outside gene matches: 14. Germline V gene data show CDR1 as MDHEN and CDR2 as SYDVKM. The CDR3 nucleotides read TGTGCCAGCAGTACCCTAAAGACAGGGGCTGATTATGAGCAGTTCTTC. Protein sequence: CASSTLKTGADYEQFF. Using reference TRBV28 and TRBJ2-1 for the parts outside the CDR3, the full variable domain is DVKVTQSSRYLVKRTGEKVFLECVQDMDHENMFWYRQDPGLGLRLIYFSYDVKMKEKGDIPEGYSVSREKKERFSLILESASTNQTSMYLCASSTLKTGADYEQFFGPGTRLTVL.

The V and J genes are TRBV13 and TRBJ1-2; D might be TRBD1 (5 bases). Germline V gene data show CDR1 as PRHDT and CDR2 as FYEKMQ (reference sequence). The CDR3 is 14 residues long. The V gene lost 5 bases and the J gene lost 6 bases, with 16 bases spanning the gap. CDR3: CASSPHGGSHGYTF. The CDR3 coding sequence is TGTGCCAGCAGCCCCCATGGGGGGAGCCATGGCTACACCTTC.

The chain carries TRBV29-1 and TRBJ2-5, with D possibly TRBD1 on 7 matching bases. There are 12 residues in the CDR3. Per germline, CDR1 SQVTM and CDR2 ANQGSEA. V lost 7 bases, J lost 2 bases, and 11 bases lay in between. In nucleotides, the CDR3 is TGCAGCGCGGGGGACAGACAAGAGACCCAGTACTTC. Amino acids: CSAGDRQETQYF. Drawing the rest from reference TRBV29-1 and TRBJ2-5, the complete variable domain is SAVISQKPSRDICQRGTSLTIQCQVDSQVTMMFWYRQQPGQSLTLIATANQGSEATYESGFVIDKFPISRPNLTFSTLTVSNMSPEDSSIYLCSAGDRQETQYFGPGTRLLVL.

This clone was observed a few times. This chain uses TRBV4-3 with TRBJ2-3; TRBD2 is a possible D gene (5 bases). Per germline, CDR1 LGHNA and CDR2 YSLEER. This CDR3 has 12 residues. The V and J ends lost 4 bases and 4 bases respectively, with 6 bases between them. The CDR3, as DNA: TGCGCCAGCAGCCCACTAGCAGATACGCAGTATTTT. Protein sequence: CASSPLADTQYF.

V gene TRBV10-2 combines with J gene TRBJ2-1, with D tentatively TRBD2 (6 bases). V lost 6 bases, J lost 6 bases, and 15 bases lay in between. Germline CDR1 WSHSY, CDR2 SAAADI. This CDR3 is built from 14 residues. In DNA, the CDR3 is TGCGCCAGCAGGCTGGTAGCGGACACCAATGAGCAGTTCTTC. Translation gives CASRLVADTNEQFF.

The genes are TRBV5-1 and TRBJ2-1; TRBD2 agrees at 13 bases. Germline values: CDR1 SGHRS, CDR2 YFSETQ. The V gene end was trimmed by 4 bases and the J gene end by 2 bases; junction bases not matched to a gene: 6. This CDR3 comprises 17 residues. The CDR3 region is CASSSGTSGAAYNEQFF. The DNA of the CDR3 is TGCGCCAGCAGCAGCGGGACTAGCGGGGCTGCCTACAATGAGCAGTTCTTC.

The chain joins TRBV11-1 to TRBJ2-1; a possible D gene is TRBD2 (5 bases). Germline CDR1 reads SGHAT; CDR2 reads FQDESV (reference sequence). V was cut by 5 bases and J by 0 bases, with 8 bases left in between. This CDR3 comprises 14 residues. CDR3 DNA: TGTGCCAGCAGCCTCACTAGCTCCTACAATGAGCAGTTCTTC. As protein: CASSLTSSYNEQFF.

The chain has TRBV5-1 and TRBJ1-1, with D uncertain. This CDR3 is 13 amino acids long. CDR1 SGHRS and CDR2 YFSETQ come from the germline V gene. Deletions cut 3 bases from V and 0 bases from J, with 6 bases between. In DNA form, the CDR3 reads TGCGCCAGCAGCTCCCGGGTGAACACTGAAGCTTTCTTT. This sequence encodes CASSSRVNTEAFF.

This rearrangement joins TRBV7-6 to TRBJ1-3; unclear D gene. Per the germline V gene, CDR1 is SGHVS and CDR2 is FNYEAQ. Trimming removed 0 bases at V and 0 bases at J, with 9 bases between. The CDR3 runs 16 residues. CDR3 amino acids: CASSLAQVDSGNTIYF. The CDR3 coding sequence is TGTGCCAGCAGCTTAGCGCAGGTGGACTCTGGAAACACCATATATTTT.

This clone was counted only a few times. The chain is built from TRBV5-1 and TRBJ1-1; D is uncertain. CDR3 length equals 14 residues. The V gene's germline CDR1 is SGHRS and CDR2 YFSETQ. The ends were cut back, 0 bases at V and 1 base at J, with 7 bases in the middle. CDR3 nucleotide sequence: TGCGCCAGCAGCTTGGTGTCGGGGAACACTGAAGCTTTCTTT. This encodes CASSLVSGNTEAFF.

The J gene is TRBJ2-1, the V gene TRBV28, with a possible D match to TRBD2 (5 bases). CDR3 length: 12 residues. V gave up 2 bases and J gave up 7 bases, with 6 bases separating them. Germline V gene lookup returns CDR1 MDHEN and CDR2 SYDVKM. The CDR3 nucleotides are TGTGCCAGCAGTTTAACGGGGAATGAGCAGTTCTTC. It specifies CASSLTGNEQFF.

CDR3 coding DNA: TGTGCCAGCAGCCAAGGGCCGGACAGGGACGGCTATGGCTACACCTTC. It codes for CASSQGPDRDGYGYTF. The chain uses TRBV4-2 and TRBJ1-2; 8 positions agree with TRBD1. The V gene end was trimmed by 1 base and the J gene end by 4 bases; junction bases not matched to a gene: 8. Germline V CDR1 and CDR2: LGHNA, YNFKEQ. The length of the CDR3 is 16 residues.

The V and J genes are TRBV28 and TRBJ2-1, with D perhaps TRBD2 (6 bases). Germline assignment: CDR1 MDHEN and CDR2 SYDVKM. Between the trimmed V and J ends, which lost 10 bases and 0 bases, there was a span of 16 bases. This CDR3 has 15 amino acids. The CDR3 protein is CAIAPGLVSYNEQFF. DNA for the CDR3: TGTGCCATCGCCCCGGGACTCGTCTCCTACAATGAGCAGTTCTTC.

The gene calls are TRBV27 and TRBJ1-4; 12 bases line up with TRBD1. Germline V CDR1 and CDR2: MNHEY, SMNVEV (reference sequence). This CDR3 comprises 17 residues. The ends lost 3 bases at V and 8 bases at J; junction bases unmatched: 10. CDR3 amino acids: CASSFGTGGALGEKLFF. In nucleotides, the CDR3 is TGTGCCAGCAGTTTTGGGACAGGGGGCGCTTTGGGGGAAAAACTGTTTTTT.

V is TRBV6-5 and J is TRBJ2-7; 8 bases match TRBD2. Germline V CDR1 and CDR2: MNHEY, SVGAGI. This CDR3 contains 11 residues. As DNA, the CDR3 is TGTAAAGCGGGAGTATTCTACGAGCAGTACTTC. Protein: CKAGVFYEQYF.

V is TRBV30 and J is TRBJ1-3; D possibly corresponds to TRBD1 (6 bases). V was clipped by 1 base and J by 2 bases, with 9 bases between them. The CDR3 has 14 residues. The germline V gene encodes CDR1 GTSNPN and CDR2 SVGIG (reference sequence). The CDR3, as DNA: TGTGCCTGGAGTGGGACAGTAGCTGGAAACACCATATATTTT. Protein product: CAWSGTVAGNTIYF.